Below are 4 T cell receptor beta chains sequenced from a single sample in a study of identical twins. TCRdb passed the 5' RACE reads through MiXCR, listing each CDR3 protein once. The sample gives some 320,000 distinct CDR3 sequences, over 9% of which show up once; 7.2% is in the top ten. This sample was also put to use in a study of yellow fever vaccine responses in identical twins.

The sequenced sample was CD8+ T cells sorted from blood. Every receptor here comes from a woman between 18 and 29 years old in good health.

There are a few counts of this clonotype. The J gene is TRBJ2-5, the V gene TRBV7-9; 13 nucleotides align to TRBD2. Unmatched junction bases numbered 10, after V lost 4 bases and J lost 5 bases. The CDR3 is made up of 17 amino acids. Germline V gene lookup returns CDR1 SEHNR and CDR2 FQNEAQ (reference sequence). This CDR3 is CASSSGTSGEERETQYF. CDR3 coding DNA: TGTGCCAGCAGCTCGGGGACTAGCGGGGAGGAGCGCGAGACCCAGTACTTC.

V is TRBV28 and J is TRBJ2-1; perhaps TRBD1 as D (6 bases). V lost 2 bases and J lost 0, with 8 bases in between. The CDR3 consists of 15 residues. CDR1 is MDHEN, CDR2 SYDVKM, per germline. The CDR3 sequence is CASSLMDSSYNEQFF. DNA of the CDR3: TGTGCCAGCAGTTTAATGGACAGCTCCTACAATGAGCAGTTCTTC.

This clonotype has a handful of counts. The gene calls are TRBV7-6 and TRBJ2-7; D might be TRBD1 (6 bases). Trimming shortened V by 5 bases and J by 1 base, and 15 bases separated the two germline ends. The CDR3 loop spans 15 amino acids. The germline V gene encodes CDR1 SGHVS and CDR2 FNYEAQ. The CDR3 sequence: CASSAATGQSYEQYF. In DNA, the CDR3 is TGTGCCAGCAGCGCGGCGACAGGCCAATCCTACGAGCAGTACTTC.

This clonotype was counted a few times. The chain employs TRBV20-1 and TRBJ2-5; 8 bases map to TRBD2. V lost 1 base to trimming and J lost 5 bases; unmatched junction nucleotides: 6. The CDR3 runs to 14 residues. From germline, CDR1 is DFQATT and CDR2 SNEGSKA (reference sequence). The CDR3 region is CSARAGLAIETQYF. The CDR3 DNA follows: TGCAGTGCTAGAGCAGGACTAGCTATCGAGACCCAGTACTTC.